This T cell receptor beta chain appears in the sequencing data of a study of regulatory T cells in long-lasting Graves disease. Findings and caveats of the study: Only a small sample size was used, which may have cut accuracy. Persistent patients had a count of shared public clonotypes (over 2,500) that exceeded that of new patients (around 970).

As for this clonotype: Its target is unknown.

Building of the TCR beta libraries involved iRepertoire HTBI primers and Arm-PCR of CDR3 regions. MiXCR, applied by TCRdb to the multiplex PCR reads, yields one record per CDR3 protein. Among hundreds of thousands of distinct CDR3 sequences listed, roughly 16% were seen once. As to time point: newly diagnosed GD, antithyroid drugs for less than 3 months. PBMCs provided the RNA from which the TCR library was made. The sample was also linked to a second study, of T cells in Graves' hyperthyroidism and ophthalmopathy. That report notes: TCR CDR3 underwent first-round RT-PCR with the HTBI primer set.

This specimen consisted of peripheral blood mononuclear cells (PBMCs), obtained at new diagnosis, from a patient treated with antithyroid drugs. This clonotype was obtained from a woman aged 35 to 60 with Graves disease.

The CDR3 nucleotides are TGCGCCAGCAGCTTGGGACAGGGTAGCTTTAATTCACCCCTCCACTTT. Translation: CASSLGQGSFNSPLHF. The chain is built from TRBV5-1 and TRBJ1-6, with 7 positions matching TRBD1. The V and J ends lost 0 bases and 6 bases, in that order; junction bases with no gene match: 6. The CDR3 spans 16 residues. Germline CDR1 is SGHRS and CDR2 is YFSETQ.